The 14 T cell receptor beta chains reported below all come from one sample, sequenced in a study of cytomegalovirus exposure and HLA in healthy donors. The primer mix had 60 Vbeta and 13 Jbeta primers. Sequenced by immunoSEQ multiplex PCR; TCRdb stores in-frame clones only, minus some. The sample has 65,000 to 85,000 clones; 60% to 85% are singletons. Material for sequencing was PBMCs. The receptors come from a middle-aged woman in good health and CMV-seropositive.

V is TRBV6-5 and J is TRBJ2-3; D may be TRBD2 (5 bases). V lost 6 bases to trimming and J lost 6 bases, with 19 bases between them. CDR1 and CDR2 from the germline V gene are MNHEY and SVGAGI. This CDR3 is built from 15 residues. CDR3 DNA sequence: TGTGCCAGCAGACTGGGGAAGGCCCCGGGGGATACGCAGTATTTT. It encodes CASRLGKAPGDTQYF.

The chain is built from TRBV6-1 and TRBJ2-1; the match to TRBD1 covers 8 bases. V dropped 6 bases and J dropped 8; count of bases not matched to a gene: 12. This CDR3 contains 15 residues. Per germline, CDR1 MNHNS and CDR2 SASEGT. The chain's CDR3 is CASSDRDRLIHEQFF. The CDR3 DNA is TGTGCCAGCAGCGACCGGGACAGGTTGATCCATGAGCAGTTCTTC.

The V gene is TRBV30, the J gene TRBJ2-7; tentatively, D is TRBD1 (6 bases). Germline assignment: CDR1 GTSNPN and CDR2 SVGIG (reference sequence). The CDR3 totals 15 residues. V shed 4 bases and J shed 1 base, with 17 bases lying between them. This chain's CDR3 is CAWTRQSRGSYEQYF. The CDR3 nucleotides read TGTGCCTGGACCAGGCAATCCAGGGGATCCTACGAGCAGTACTTC.

Of note for this clone: At the DNA level, this CDR3 is encoded by other sequences in the same sample as well. The chain joins TRBV20-1 to TRBJ1-1; D remains unclear. V lost 5 bases and J lost 3, with 7 bases in between. Germline CDR1 DFQATT, CDR2 SNEGSKA (reference sequence). This CDR3 contains 11 residues. CDR3 sequence (DNA): TGCAGTGCTTCGGCGGACACTGAAGCTTTCTTT. Its protein is CSASADTEAFF.

In this sample, this clone turned up a few times. The chain carries TRBV6-5 and TRBJ1-2, with D possibly matching TRBD1 (5 bases). Germline V lookup: CDR1 MNHEY, CDR2 SVGAGI. The CDR3 spans 13 residues. V gave up 7 bases and J gave up 8 bases, with 17 bases separating them. CDR3 loop: CASTPDRALGYTF. CDR3 coding DNA: TGTGCCAGCACCCCTGACAGAGCGCTGGGCTACACCTTC.

This clone was seen just once. The chain uses TRBV2 and TRBJ1-3; 8 bases match TRBD1. Losses at the gene ends were 9 bases for V and 0 bases for J; bases not matched to a gene: 4. Germline lookup yields CDR1 SNHLY and CDR2 FYNNEI. There are 14 residues in the CDR3. This CDR3 reads CARRTGSSGNTIYF. The CDR3 region has the DNA TGTGCCAGACGGACAGGGAGCTCTGGAAACACCATATATTTT.

This clone was picked up one time. In DNA, the CDR3 is TGTGCCATCAGTGGGCTGCGGGAGCAGTTCTTC. The encoded protein is CAISGLREQFF. The rearrangement joins TRBV10-3 to TRBJ2-1; D is undetermined. The CDR3 extends over 11 amino acids. V gave up 4 bases and J gave up 10 bases, with 8 bases separating them. Germline assignment: CDR1 ENHRY and CDR2 SYGVKD.

V gene TRBV30 combines with J gene TRBJ2-7; D might be TRBD2 (5 bases). Germline-derived CDR1 and CDR2 are GTSNPN and SVGIG (reference sequence). The CDR3 consists of 14 residues. Trimming stripped 4 bases from V and 4 bases from J, with 17 bases between. CDR3 DNA: TGTGCCTGGACTCCGGGATTTTTGGGGTACGAGCAGTACTTC. It codes for CAWTPGFLGYEQYF.

The chain couples TRBV6-1 to TRBJ1-2; 8 nucleotides agree with TRBD1. Trimming at V came to 6 bases and at J to 7 bases, leaving 4 bases not matched to a gene. The CDR3 is made up of 12 amino acids. Germline V lookup: CDR1 MNHNS, CDR2 SASEGT. The CDR3 sequence: CASSTGQVGYTF. The DNA for the CDR3 is TGTGCCAGCAGCACGGGACAGGTTGGCTACACCTTC.

The J gene is TRBJ2-1, the V gene TRBV30; perhaps TRBD1 as D (6 bases). Trimming left V 0 bases short and J 8 bases short, with 23 bases between. In germline, CDR1 is GTSNPN, CDR2 SVGIG (reference sequence). This CDR3 has 17 amino acids. The CDR3 DNA reads TGTGCCTGGAGTGTACTTAAGGCTAGTGGGGGCTGGGATGAGCAGTTCTTC. Translating gives CAWSVLKASGGWDEQFF.

This clone has just one count. The rearrangement links TRBV30 to TRBJ1-5, with 10 bases identical to TRBD1. The J segment lost 0 bases and the V segment lost 8 bases, leaving 10 bases of the junction unmatched. The CDR3 sequence is 16 residues long. Germline CDR1 GTSNPN, CDR2 SVGIG (reference sequence). The CDR3 loop is CAGTWTGGLSNQPQHF. Written as DNA, the CDR3 is TGTGCCGGAACTTGGACAGGGGGACTTAGCAATCAGCCCCAGCATTTT.

The chain joins TRBV7-2 to TRBJ2-1; 7 nucleotides align to TRBD2. The CDR3 contains 16 residues. Germline assignment: CDR1 SGHTA and CDR2 FQGNSA. V dropped 1 base and J dropped 4; count of bases not matched to a gene: 7. CDR3: CASSLVAGVSYNEQFF. CDR3 coding DNA: TGTGCCAGCAGCTTAGTGGCGGGAGTAAGTTACAATGAGCAGTTCTTC.

The genes are TRBV2 and TRBJ2-3, with TRBD1 identical over 7 bases. The CDR3 sequence is 16 residues long. The trim removed 6 bases at V and 2 bases at J, leaving 11 bases unmatched. Germline CDR1 is SNHLY and CDR2 is FYNNEI. CDR3 DNA sequence: TGTGCCAGCAGAAGAACAGGGGTAATTATCACAGATACGCAGTATTTT. This codes for CASRRTGVIITDTQYF.

The chain couples TRBV2 to TRBJ1-5; 7 nucleotides agree with TRBD1. This CDR3 spans 14 amino acids. CDR1 is SNHLY and CDR2 is FYNNEI in the germline V gene. V lost 5 bases to trimming and J lost 0 bases; unmatched junction nucleotides: 1. CDR3 sequence (DNA): TGTGCCAGCAGTACAGGGGCTAGCAATCAGCCCCAGCATTTT. Its translation is CASSTGASNQPQHF.